A selection of T cell receptor beta chains follows, all from one sample in a study of shared clonotypes between healthy human individuals. TCRdb keeps only in-frame clones here, not all; method: immunoSEQ multiplex PCR. The sample consists of around 1 million clones, more than 75% of them appearing once. What was sequenced was memory CD4+ T cells sorted from blood. The receptors stem from a man in his late teens or twenties in good health. The CDR3 runs from the conserved cysteine through the conserved F or W. A D gene is named only where the DNA matches it firmly.

CDR3: CASSLWAGTGTYEQYF
V: TRBV28
D: NA
J: TRBJ2-7

CDR3: CASSLVWETQYF
V: TRBV5-1
D: NA
J: TRBJ2-5

CDR3: CAIRGASEAFF
V: TRBV10-3
D: NA
J: TRBJ1-1

CDR3: CASSLAGGRGYTF
V: TRBV5-4
D: NA
J: TRBJ1-2

CDR3: CASTSGRIPETQYF
V: TRBV9
D: TRBD2
J: TRBJ2-5

CDR3: CASSLDSRGETQYF
V: TRBV5-1
D: NA
J: TRBJ2-5

CDR3: CASSFGGETQYF
V: TRBV5-1
D: NA
J: TRBJ2-5

CDR3: CASSYPVRREATYEQYF
V: TRBV6-7
D: TRBD2
J: TRBJ2-7

CDR3: CASSVGPGNNEQFF
V: TRBV9
D: NA
J: TRBJ2-1

CDR3: CASSLGGEGYGYTF
V: TRBV5-1
D: NA
J: TRBJ1-2

CDR3: CASSLVGLKGNSPLHF
V: TRBV27
D: NA
J: TRBJ1-6

CDR3: CASIRGAGETQYF
V: TRBV7-2
D: NA
J: TRBJ2-5

CDR3: CASSLGGSLAYEQYF
V: TRBV7-9
D: NA
J: TRBJ2-7

CDR3: CASSVAASGVADTQYF
V: TRBV9
D: TRBD2
J: TRBJ2-3

CDR3: CAISEGRGQLGNEKLFF
V: TRBV10-3
D: TRBD1
J: TRBJ1-4

CDR3: CASGSDTFFSGELFF
V: TRBV12-5
D: NA
J: TRBJ2-2

CDR3: CASSYLQDRNQPQHF
V: TRBV6-6
D: NA
J: TRBJ1-5

CDR3: CASSLWVVDTEAFF
V: TRBV5-4
D: NA
J: TRBJ1-1

CDR3: CASSLNRGNQPQHF
V: TRBV16
D: NA
J: TRBJ1-5

CDR3: CAWRRTSGSTGELFF
V: TRBV30
D: TRBD2
J: TRBJ2-2

CDR3: CASSEFIGYTF
V: TRBV6-1
D: NA
J: TRBJ1-2

CDR3: CASSFSGGSTDTQYF
V: TRBV5-8
D: TRBD2
J: TRBJ2-3

CDR3: CASIPGPGANVLTF
V: TRBV11-2
D: NA
J: TRBJ2-6